This TCR beta chain appears in the sequencing data of a study of blood T cell repertoires in COVID-19. On the study more broadly: The study drew acute and convalescent COVID-19 samples from the United States, Italy and Spain. T cells, B-cell-depleted T cells, or PBMCs supplied cDNA or gDNA.

In the original workflow: Amplifying reference gene primers gave estimates of nucleated cell counts. TCRdb's copy holds only in-frame clones and misses some; the assay was immunoSEQ multiplex PCR. V, J and clone size are those of that table, while D and trimming were read from the DNA. The profile shows 160,000 or so clones, roughly four fifths of them singletons. The V gene's germline CDR1 is GTSNPN and CDR2 SVGIG (reference sequence). The CDR3 is made up of 13 amino acids. With V trimmed by 5 bases and J by 1 base, 4 bases remained unmatched. The chain is built from TRBV30 and TRBJ2-5; 7 bases are shared with TRBD1. The sequence derives from a human donor in a cohort sampled during active COVID-19. The source material was peripheral blood. The CDR3 here is CAWGGQIQETQYF. CDR3 DNA sequence: TGTGCCTGGGGGGGACAGATCCAAGAGACCCAGTACTTC.